The source of this TCR beta chain is a study of shared clonotypes between healthy human individuals. Overall study findings and caveats: Rarefaction curves obtained for sorted subsets showed sequencing incomplete despite large depth. Clonotypes shared by all four sorted-subset donors had higher generation probabilities than non-shared clonotypes.

With 1 base removed from V and 2 bases from J, the gap between germline ends came to 8 bases. Germline lookup yields CDR1 MNHNS and CDR2 SASEGT. The length of the CDR3 is 14 residues. Comment on this clone: The antigen remains unidentified.

Donors comprised only Caucasian adults living in Nashville, Tennessee. The repertoire was sequenced with immunoSEQ multiplex PCR; TCRdb's copy has only in-frame clones and lacks some. This sample yields millions of clones, of which roughly 92% are seen a single time; about 0.13% belongs to the top ten. The chain uses TRBV6-1 and TRBJ1-2, with TRBD1 as a possible D gene (5 bases). What was sequenced was naive CD4+ T cells sorted from blood. The subset here: CD45RA+ positively selected. The TCR comes from a man younger than 35 in good health. The CDR3 reads CASSEVNRNYGYTF. CDR3 in DNA: TGTGCCAGCAGTGAAGTTAACAGGAACTATGGCTACACCTTC.